This T cell receptor (beta chain) was captured in a study of cytomegalovirus exposure and HLA in healthy donors. Background on the study: A preliminary data release comprised roughly 85 million unique TCRs obtained from HLA-typed donors. Study-level points and caveats: TCR beta chain V- and J-gene trimming was linked, in a later analysis, to a missense variant in DCLRE1C. Links to common viral pathogens appeared, in a later analysis, for several of the most significant clusters. In a later analysis, CMV-associated beta chains were mostly HLA-associated, it appeared.

With regard to this clone: The antigen is not known.

The CDR3 runs 15 residues. J gave up 5 bases and V 4 bases, and 6 bases lay outside the gene matches. Per the germline V gene, CDR1 is SGHRS and CDR2 is YFSETQ. Primers included in the PCR were 60 Vbeta and 13 Jbeta primers. The table came from immunoSEQ multiplex PCR; TCRdb's copy has only in-frame clones and leaves some out. The sample lists a few hundred thousand clones, around 83% occurring once. The source is a woman aged 45-59 years in good health and CMV-seropositive. The source material was PBMCs. This chain links TRBV5-1 with TRBJ2-1; 10 bases fit TRBD1. DNA for the CDR3: TGCGCCAGCAGCACTGCCGGGACAGGGGACAATGAGCAGTTCTTC. Its protein is CASSTAGTGDNEQFF.